Listed here are 16 T cell receptor beta chains from one sample, sequenced in a study of T-cell reconstitution after alpha-beta-depleted transplantation in children (dated by TCRdb to the mid-2010s). To prepare the library, PCR was applied. Reads for this sample came from an Illumina HiSeq 2500. TCR libraries were prepared with molecular barcoding, using unique molecular identifiers to normalize TCRbeta repertoire quantification. Using fastp trimming at Q25 and MiXCR clonotype assembly, TCRdb reanalyzed the public sequencing data and kept in-frame beta chains. Records with the same CDR3 protein are collapsed into one entry carrying the most frequent genes and DNA. This sample is represented by fewer than 150,000 distinct CDR3 sequences; 8% to 10% of them were singletons. Nearly 25% of the sample goes to the ten largest clones. The treatment or condition label, as the study defines it: allogeneic hematopoietic cell transplantation with graft depleted of TCRalphabeta T cells and CD19 B cells.

The sequencing used PBMCs, mostly from graft donor cells, collected 180 days after TCRalphabeta/CD19-depleted stem cell transplant. The receptors originated from a girl under three years old who had a stem cell transplant for combined immunodeficiency, so the T cells may come from the graft donor.

The chain links TRBV29-1 to TRBJ2-3, with a tentative D call TRBD1 (6 bases). CDR1 is SQVTM and CDR2 is ANQGSEA in the germline V gene. V lost 6 bases, J lost 4 bases, and 17 bases lay in between. This CDR3 is 14 amino acids long. The CDR3 DNA is TGCAGCGTGTCCGGGACACGGAGGCCAGATACGCAGTATTTT. It is translated as CSVSGTRRPDTQYF.

This clonotype was detected only a few times. V is TRBV7-2 and J is TRBJ2-7; 8 nucleotides match TRBD2. Germline CDR1 is SGHTA and CDR2 is FQGNSA. The CDR3 is 14 residues long. J lost 1 base, V lost 8 bases, and 7 bases had no gene match. The CDR3 nucleotides are TGTGCCAGCCGAATCGGGGGGGAGTCCTACGAGCAGTACTTC. Amino acids: CASRIGGESYEQYF.

The chain is built from TRBV5-8 and TRBJ2-3; TRBD1 agrees at 8 bases. CDR3 length equals 16 residues. J was trimmed by 5 bases and V by 4 bases; bases with no gene match: 12. Germline V gene sequence: CDR1 SGHTS, CDR2 YDEGEE. CDR3 sequence reads: CASSHYPGGRGDTQYF. The CDR3 nucleotides are TGTGCCAGCAGCCACTACCCAGGGGGCCGAGGAGATACGCAGTATTTT.

This chain connects TRBV13 to TRBJ2-5; tentatively, D is TRBD2 (5 bases). Germline assignment: CDR1 PRHDT and CDR2 FYEKMQ (reference sequence). Trimming stripped 6 bases from V and 5 bases from J, with 13 bases between. The CDR3 runs 13 residues. CDR3 loop: CASRILARETQYF. The CDR3 DNA is TGTGCCAGCAGGATTCTAGCAAGGGAGACCCAGTACTTC.

This rearrangement joins TRBV29-1 to TRBJ2-1, with TRBD1 as a possible D gene (6 bases). The CDR3 spans 12 residues. Deletions cut 0 bases from V and 9 bases from J, with 9 bases between. Germline assignment: CDR1 SQVTM and CDR2 ANQGSEA. CDR3 DNA sequence: TGCAGCGTTGAAGACAGGGGTAGTGAGCAGTTCTTC. Its translation is CSVEDRGSEQFF.

This clonotype has just a few counts. The chain has TRBV5-1 and TRBJ2-5; 9 nucleotides agree with TRBD1. CDR1 is SGHRS, CDR2 YFSETQ, per germline. With 5 bases clipped from V and 3 bases from J, the junction kept 5 bases outside the gene matches. The CDR3 has 14 amino acids. The CDR3 DNA reads TGCGCCAGCAGTCGGGACAGGGAGAAAGAGACCCAGTACTTC. It is translated as CASSRDREKETQYF.

This clonotype was found many times. The chain is built from TRBV12-3 or TRBV12-4 and TRBJ1-1, with D possibly TRBD1 on 6 matching bases. CDR3 length: 14 residues. V shed 6 bases and J shed 6 bases, with 17 bases lying between them. The CDR3 loop reads CASSHRAARAEAFF. The CDR3 DNA reads as TGTGCCAGCAGCCACAGGGCAGCCCGGGCTGAAGCTTTCTTT.

This clonotype was detected only a few times. The genes are TRBV12-3 or TRBV12-4 and TRBJ2-5; possibly TRBD1 for D (6 bases). This CDR3 region has 14 residues. With 5 bases removed from V and 4 bases from J, the gap between germline ends came to 14 bases. The CDR3 protein is CASSPPDRPETQYF. CDR3 bases: TGTGCCAGCAGTCCACCAGACAGGCCAGAGACCCAGTACTTC.

This clonotype was counted at least ten times. The chain recombines TRBV12-3 or TRBV12-4 with TRBJ2-7; a possible D gene is TRBD2 (5 bases). The ends were cut back, 10 bases at V and 2 bases at J, with 21 bases in the middle. This CDR3 comprises 15 residues. The CDR3 reads CAIATTTLGPYEQYF. DNA for the CDR3: TGTGCCATCGCTACCACCACACTAGGGCCCTACGAGCAGTACTTC.

The chain combines TRBV27 with TRBJ1-4; D is undetermined. The CDR3 spans 17 residues. Germline lookup yields CDR1 MNHEY and CDR2 SMNVEV (reference sequence). The V end lost 6 bases, the J end lost 0 bases, and 17 bases lay between the germline ends. Written as DNA, the CDR3 is TGTGCCAGCAGATCCCTTACGCGGGCGCCAACTAATGAAAAACTGTTTTTT. It specifies CASRSLTRAPTNEKLFF.

This clonotype turned up a few times. The chain uses TRBV12-5 and TRBJ2-7, with 7 nucleotides matching TRBD1. The CDR3 sequence is 13 residues long. Germline trimming cut 5 bases from V and 6 bases from J; bases unmatched to any gene: 7. Per germline, CDR1 LGHNT and CDR2 FRNRAP. The CDR3 loop reads CASGQRTGIEQYF. The DNA for the CDR3 is TGTGCTAGTGGTCAACGGACAGGAATCGAGCAGTACTTC.

This clonotype occurred a few times. V usage is TRBV20-1 and J usage is TRBJ1-2; 9 bases fit TRBD1. Unmatched junction bases numbered 8, after V lost 6 bases and J lost 3 bases. This CDR3 comprises 14 residues. Germline V gives CDR1 DFQATT, CDR2 SNEGSKA (reference sequence). Here the CDR3 DNA reads TGCAGTGCGATAGGGACAGGGCGGTACTATGGCTACACCTTC. This sequence encodes CSAIGTGRYYGYTF.

This chain connects TRBV4-2 to TRBJ2-5, with D hard to call. Looked up from germline, CDR1 is LGHNA and CDR2 is YNFKEQ. This CDR3 comprises 13 residues. Trimming took 10 bases from V and 7 from J, leaving 19 bases between them. This CDR3 reads CAMRPELQWTQYF. CDR3 nucleotide sequence: TGTGCCATGAGGCCAGAGCTCCAATGGACCCAGTACTTC.

A note on this clonotype: This sequence may be a read error, since a much larger clone differs from it by one base. The chain is built from TRBV3-1 and TRBJ2-4; 11 bases align to TRBD2. The CDR3 is 14 amino acids. V gave up 8 bases and J gave up 4 bases; unmatched junction bases: 4. From germline, CDR1 is LGHDT and CDR2 YNNKEL (reference sequence). As DNA, the CDR3 is TGTGCCAGCGGCCTAGCGGGGGGAAAAAACATTCAGTACTTC. Translation: CASGLAGGKNIQYF. Drawing the rest from reference TRBV3-1 and TRBJ2-4, the complete variable domain is DTAVSQTPKYLVTQMGNDKSIKCEQNLGHDTMYWYKQDSKKFLKIMFSYNNKELIINETVPNRFSPKSPDKAHLNLHINSLELGDSAVYFCASGLAGGKNIQYFGAGTRLSVL.

There are many counts of this clonotype. This chain's CDR3 is CASSLNKYTEAFF. CDR3 nucleotide sequence: TGTGCCAGCAGCTTAAATAAGTACACTGAAGCTTTCTTT. The chain employs TRBV7-2 and TRBJ1-1; D not certain. CDR3 length: 13 residues. Germline V gene data show CDR1 as SGHTA and CDR2 as FQGNSA. V lost 2 bases and J lost 3, with 7 bases in between.

The chain is built from TRBV5-1 and TRBJ1-3, with D possibly TRBD1 on 5 matching bases. This CDR3 has 16 residues. Trimming cost V 1 base and J 0 bases, with 11 bases left between them. Germline V gene sequence: CDR1 SGHRS, CDR2 YFSETQ. This CDR3 is CASSLWTPSSGNTIYF. CDR3 DNA sequence: TGCGCCAGCAGCTTGTGGACACCTTCCTCTGGAAACACCATATATTTT.